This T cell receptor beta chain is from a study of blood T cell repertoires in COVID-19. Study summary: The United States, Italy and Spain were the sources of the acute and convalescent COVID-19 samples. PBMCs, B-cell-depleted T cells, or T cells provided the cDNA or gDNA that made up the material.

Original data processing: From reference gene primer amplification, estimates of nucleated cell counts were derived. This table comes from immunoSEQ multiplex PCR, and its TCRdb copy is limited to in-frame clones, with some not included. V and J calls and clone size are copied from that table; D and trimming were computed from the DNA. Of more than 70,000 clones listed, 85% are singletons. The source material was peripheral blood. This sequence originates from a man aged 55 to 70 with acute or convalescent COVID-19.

CDR3 bases: TGTGCCAGCAGCAAGACAGCGTCCTCTGGGGCCAACGTCCTGACTTTC. Residues: CASSKTASSGANVLTF. The chain employs TRBV3-1 (or the pseudogene TRBV3-2) and TRBJ2-6, with TRBD1 as a possible D gene (5 bases). Germline loops: CDR1 LGHDT, CDR2 YNNKEL (reference sequence). V was shortened by 5 bases and J by 0 bases, with 11 bases between the two germline ends. This CDR3 has 16 residues.